This T cell receptor (beta chain) was profiled in a study of CD8+ T cells in alopecia areata. Sequencing templates came from extracted RNA that was reverse transcribed into cDNA. Profiling relied on immunoSEQ multiplex PCR, and the TCRdb table lists in-frame clones only, not all of them. The table has 34,000 or so clones, around 60% seen once. Germline V gives CDR1 SGHTA, CDR2 FQGNSA. V lost 7 bases to trimming and J lost 7 bases; unmatched junction nucleotides: 11. CDR3 length equals 15 residues. General study points: Across lesional scalp, and particularly alopecia totalis/universalis, clonality surpassed that of normal scalp. Scalp sample sequencing also detects resident alphabeta T cells of normal skin.

Of note for this clone: What it recognizes is unknown.

The chain links TRBV7-2 to TRBJ2-4; TRBD2 matches 9 bases. The origin of this receptor is a human donor with alopecia areata. Sequenced sample: NKG2D-high CD8+ T cells sorted from blood. The chain's CDR3 is CASTESGGRGNIQYF. The CDR3 DNA sequence: TGTGCCAGCACCGAGAGCGGGGGGCGGGGGAACATTCAGTACTTC.